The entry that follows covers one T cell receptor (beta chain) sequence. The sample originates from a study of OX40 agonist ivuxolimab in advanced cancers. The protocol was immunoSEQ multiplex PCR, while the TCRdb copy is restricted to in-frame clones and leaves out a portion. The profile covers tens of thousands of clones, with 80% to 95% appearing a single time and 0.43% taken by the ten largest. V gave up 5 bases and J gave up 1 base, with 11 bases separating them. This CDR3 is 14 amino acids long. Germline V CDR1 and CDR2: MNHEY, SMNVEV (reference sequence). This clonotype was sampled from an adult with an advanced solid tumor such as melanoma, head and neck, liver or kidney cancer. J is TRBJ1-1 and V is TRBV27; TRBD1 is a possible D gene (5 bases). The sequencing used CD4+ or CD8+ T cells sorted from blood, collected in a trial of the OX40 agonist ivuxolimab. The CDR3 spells CASSRSDKNTEAFF. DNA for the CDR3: TGTGCCAGCAGTCGATCGGACAAGAACACTGAAGCTTTCTTT.